Each of the 15 T cell receptor beta chains below was sequenced from the same sample in a study of blood T cell repertoires in COVID-19. TCRdb's table, derived via immunoSEQ multiplex PCR, lists solely in-frame clones and lacks some. The data show 100,000 to 150,000 clones, around nine tenths seen once. The sequencing sample was made of peripheral blood. The receptors here all came from a man in his sixties with COVID-19, enrolled during active disease.

The gene calls are TRBV7-6 and TRBJ2-1; 9 positions agree with TRBD2. CDR1 is SGHVS and CDR2 is FNYEAQ in the germline V gene. This CDR3 has 14 amino acids. V lost 3 bases and J lost 6; bases outside the gene matches: 3. CDR3 nucleotides: TGTGCCAGCAGCTTTGCGGGGGGGGTCAATGAGCAGTTCTTC. It is translated as CASSFAGGVNEQFF. The whole variable domain, remainder taken from reference TRBV7-6 and TRBJ2-1, is GAGVSQSPRYKVTKRGQDVALRCDPISGHVSLYWYRQALGQGPEFLTYFNYEAQQDKSGLPNDRFSAERPEGSISTLTIQRTEQRDSAMYRCASSFAGGVNEQFFGPGTRLTVL.

V usage is TRBV3-1 (or the pseudogene TRBV3-2) and J usage is TRBJ2-3; the D gene is possibly TRBD1 (5 bases). The CDR3 has 16 residues. The germline gives CDR1 LGHDT, CDR2 YNNKEL (reference sequence). Between the trimmed V and J ends, which lost 3 bases and 1 base, there was a span of 14 bases. The CDR3 sequence: CASSHSGFQRTDTQYF. In DNA form, the CDR3 reads TGTGCCAGCAGCCATTCAGGGTTCCAACGCACAGATACGCAGTATTTT.

The chain is built from TRBV2 and TRBJ2-7, with TRBD1 as a possible D gene (6 bases). The germline V and J ends were trimmed by 3 bases and 2 bases, with 11 bases remaining between them. CDR1 SNHLY and CDR2 FYNNEI come from the germline V gene. This CDR3 contains 14 residues. The CDR3 DNA reads as TGTGCCAGCAGTGATTGGTCAGGGGCCTACGAGCAGTACTTC. Its translation: CASSDWSGAYEQYF.

This chain links TRBV18 with TRBJ1-5; D is uncertain. The CDR3 spans 14 residues. V gave up 4 bases and J gave up 4 bases, with 11 bases separating them. From germline, CDR1 is KGHSH and CDR2 LQKENI. The CDR3 nucleotides read TGTGCCAGCTCACGAGGCGGACTAAATCAGCCCCAGCATTTT. It is translated as CASSRGGLNQPQHF.

J is TRBJ2-1 and V is TRBV7-2; maybe TRBD2 (6 bases). V lost 0 bases and J lost 1, with 7 bases in between. Germline V lookup: CDR1 SGHTA, CDR2 FQGNSA. The CDR3 contains 15 residues. CDR3 sequence: CASSLAAGSYNEQFF. The DNA of the CDR3 is TGTGCCAGCAGCTTAGCGGCGGGGTCCTACAATGAGCAGTTCTTC.

The gene calls are TRBV6-6 and TRBJ1-1, with TRBD1 as a possible D gene (5 bases). V was clipped by 5 bases and J by 5 bases, with 24 bases between them. CDR1 and CDR2 (germline): MNHNY, SVGAGI (reference sequence). This CDR3 contains 17 residues. The CDR3 coding sequence is TGTGCCAGCAGTCCTTTACGGGGGTGGGGAGAGGGGACTGAAGCTTTCTTT. Translating gives CASSPLRGWGEGTEAFF.

J is TRBJ1-4 and V is TRBV7-2, with D perhaps matching TRBD1 (6 bases). V lost 5 bases, J lost 8 bases, and 18 bases lay in between. The CDR3 sequence is 15 residues long. Germline CDR1 reads SGHTA; CDR2 reads FQGNSA. CDR3 in DNA: TGTGCCAGCAGCCCCGGGGGGCGAGGGAACGAAAAACTGTTTTTT. This sequence encodes CASSPGGRGNEKLFF.

This clone occurred a few times. The chain couples TRBV6-5 to TRBJ1-1; D unclear. Deletions cut 7 bases from V and 4 bases from J, with 19 bases between. The germline V gene has CDR1 MNHEY and CDR2 SVGAGI. This CDR3 contains 15 residues. CDR3 nucleotides: TGTGCCAGCAATGGGCTTCTACCTGAGGGCACTGAAGCTTTCTTT. Translated: CASNGLLPEGTEAFF.

The chain uses TRBV18 and TRBJ2-7; no firm D call. The CDR3 runs 12 residues. Deletions cut 2 bases from V and 6 bases from J, with 8 bases between. The V gene's germline CDR1 is KGHSH and CDR2 LQKENI. The CDR3 DNA follows: TGTGCCAGCTCACCATCCCTGTCCGAGCAGTACTTC. It specifies CASSPSLSEQYF.

The chain has TRBV4-3 and TRBJ2-5; TRBD2 aligns across 8 bases. The J segment lost 2 bases and the V segment lost 4 bases, leaving 6 bases of the junction unmatched. CDR1 and CDR2 from the germline V gene are LGHNA and YSLEER. This CDR3 has 15 residues. CDR3 DNA: TGCGCCAGCAGCCGAGTTTTAGCGGGGCAAGAGACCCAGTACTTC. Its translation: CASSRVLAGQETQYF.

V usage is TRBV13 and J usage is TRBJ1-6; 8 bases match TRBD1. The ends lost 3 bases at V and 6 bases at J; junction bases unmatched: 4. Germline CDR1 reads PRHDT; CDR2 reads FYEKMQ (reference sequence). The CDR3 loop spans 15 amino acids. The CDR3 region is CASSFRGLGNSPLHF. The CDR3 region has the DNA TGTGCCAGCAGCTTCAGGGGGCTAGGTAATTCACCCCTCCACTTT.

The chain links TRBV6-5 to TRBJ1-5; 8 bases match TRBD1. CDR1 is MNHEY, CDR2 SVGAGI, per germline. Losses at the gene ends were 4 bases for V and 6 bases for J; bases not matched to a gene: 5. The CDR3 runs to 14 residues. The CDR3 nucleotides are TGTGCCAGCAGTTCCCCGGACAGGGTTCAGCCCCAGCATTTT. Residues: CASSSPDRVQPQHF.

The chain is built from TRBV4-2 and TRBJ1-2, with TRBD1 matching 12 bases. The CDR3 has 16 residues. The V gene end was trimmed by 5 bases and the J gene end by 8 bases; junction bases not matched to a gene: 12. Germline V gene lookup returns CDR1 LGHNA and CDR2 YNFKEQ. The CDR3 sequence is CASSSQWDRGRLGYTF. CDR3 bases: TGTGCCAGCAGCTCCCAATGGGACAGGGGGCGATTGGGCTACACCTTC.

The chain links TRBV6-2 or TRBV6-3 to TRBJ2-3; D gene unclear. Per the germline V gene, CDR1 is MNHEY and CDR2 is SVGEGT. V lost 6 bases and J 2 bases, leaving 9 bases between the germline ends. This CDR3 is built from 13 residues. The CDR3 DNA follows: TGTGCCAGCAGCCCCATTCACACAGATACGCAGTATTTT. Protein sequence: CASSPIHTDTQYF.

The J gene is TRBJ1-4, the V gene TRBV5-1; D may be TRBD1 (6 bases). V was clipped by 1 base and J by 8 bases, with 12 bases between them. Per the germline V gene, CDR1 is SGHRS and CDR2 is YFSETQ. The CDR3 runs 14 residues. For the CDR3, the DNA is TGCGCCAGCAGCTTGAGGGGGATACAGGAAAAACTGTTTTTT. The encoded protein is CASSLRGIQEKLFF.